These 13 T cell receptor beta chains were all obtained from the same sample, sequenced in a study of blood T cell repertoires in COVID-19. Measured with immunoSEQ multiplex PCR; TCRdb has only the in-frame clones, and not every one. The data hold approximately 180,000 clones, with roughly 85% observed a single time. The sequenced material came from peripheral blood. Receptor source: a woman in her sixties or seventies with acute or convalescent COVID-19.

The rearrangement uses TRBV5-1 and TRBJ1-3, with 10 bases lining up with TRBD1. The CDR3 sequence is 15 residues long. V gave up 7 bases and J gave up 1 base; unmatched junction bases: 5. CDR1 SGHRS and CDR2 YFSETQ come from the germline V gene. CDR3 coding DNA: TGCGCCAGCCGGGACAGGGGAGGTTCTGGAAACACCATATATTTT. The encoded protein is CASRDRGGSGNTIYF.

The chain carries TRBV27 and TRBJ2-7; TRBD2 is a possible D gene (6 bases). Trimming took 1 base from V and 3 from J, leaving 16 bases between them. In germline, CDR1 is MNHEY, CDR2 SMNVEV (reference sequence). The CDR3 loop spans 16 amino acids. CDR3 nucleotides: TGTGCCAGCAGTTTATTTTTGCGGGGCGGGAACTACGAGCAGTACTTC. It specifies CASSLFLRGGNYEQYF.

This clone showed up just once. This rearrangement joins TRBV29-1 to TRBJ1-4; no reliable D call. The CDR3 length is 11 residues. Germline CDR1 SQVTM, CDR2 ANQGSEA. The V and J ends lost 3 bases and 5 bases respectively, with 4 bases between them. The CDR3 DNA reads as TGCAGCGTTGACACAAATGAAAAACTGTTTTTT. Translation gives CSVDTNEKLFF.

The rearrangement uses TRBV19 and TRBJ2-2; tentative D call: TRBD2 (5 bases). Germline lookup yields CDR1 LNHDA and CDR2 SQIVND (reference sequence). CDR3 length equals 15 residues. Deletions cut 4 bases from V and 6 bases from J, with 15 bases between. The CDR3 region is CASSTSVGEAGELFF. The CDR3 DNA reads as TGTGCCAGTAGTACCTCCGTGGGAGAGGCCGGGGAGCTGTTTTTT.

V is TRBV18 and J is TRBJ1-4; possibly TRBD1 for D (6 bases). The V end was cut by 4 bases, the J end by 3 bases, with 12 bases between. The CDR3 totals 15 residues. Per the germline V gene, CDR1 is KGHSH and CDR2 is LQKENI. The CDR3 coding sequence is TGTGCCAGCTCACGTACAGGGATGGCTAATGAAAAACTGTTTTTT. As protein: CASSRTGMANEKLFF.

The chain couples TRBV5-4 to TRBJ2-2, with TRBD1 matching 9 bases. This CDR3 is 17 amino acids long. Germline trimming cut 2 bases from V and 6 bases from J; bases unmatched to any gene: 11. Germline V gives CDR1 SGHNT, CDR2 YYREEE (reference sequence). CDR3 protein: CASSFRTGERSAGELFF. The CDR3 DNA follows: TGTGCCAGCAGCTTCCGGACAGGGGAAAGGAGCGCCGGGGAGCTGTTTTTT.

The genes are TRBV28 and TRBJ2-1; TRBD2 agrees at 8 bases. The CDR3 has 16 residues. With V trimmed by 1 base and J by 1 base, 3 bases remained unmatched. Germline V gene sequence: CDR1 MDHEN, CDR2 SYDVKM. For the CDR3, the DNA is TGTGCCAGCAGTTTATCTAGCGGGTTTTCCTACAATGAGCAGTTCTTC. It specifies CASSLSSGFSYNEQFF.

CDR3 in amino acids: CASSLLGLDSYEQYF. In DNA, the CDR3 is TGCGCCAGCAGCCTATTGGGACTGGACTCCTACGAGCAGTACTTC. The rearrangement links TRBV4-1 to TRBJ2-7; possible D gene TRBD2, 6 bases. V was clipped by 4 bases and J by 0 bases, with 13 bases between them. This CDR3 is 15 amino acids long. Germline-derived CDR1 and CDR2 are MGHRA and YSYEKL.

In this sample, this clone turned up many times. In nucleotides, the CDR3 is TGCGCCAGCAGCTTGGTCGGGTTGGATTCGGTTAGGGGAGGCGACGAGCAGTACTTC. The encoded protein is CASSLVGLDSVRGGDEQYF. The chain uses TRBV5-1 and TRBJ2-7; maybe TRBD2 (6 bases). From germline, CDR1 is SGHRS and CDR2 YFSETQ. Trimming removed 0 bases from V and 5 bases from J, with 27 bases in between. CDR3 size: 19 residues.

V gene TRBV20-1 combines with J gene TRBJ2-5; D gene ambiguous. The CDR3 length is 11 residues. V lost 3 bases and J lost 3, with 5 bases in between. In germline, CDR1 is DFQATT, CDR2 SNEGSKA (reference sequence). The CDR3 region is CSASGEETQYF. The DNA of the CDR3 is TGCAGTGCTAGCGGAGAAGAGACCCAGTACTTC.

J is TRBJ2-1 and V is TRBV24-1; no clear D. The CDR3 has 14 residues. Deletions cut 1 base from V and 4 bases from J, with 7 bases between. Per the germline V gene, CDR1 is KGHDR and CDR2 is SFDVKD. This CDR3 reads CATSDFEAYNEQFF. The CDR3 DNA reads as TGTGCCACCAGTGATTTTGAGGCTTACAATGAGCAGTTCTTC.

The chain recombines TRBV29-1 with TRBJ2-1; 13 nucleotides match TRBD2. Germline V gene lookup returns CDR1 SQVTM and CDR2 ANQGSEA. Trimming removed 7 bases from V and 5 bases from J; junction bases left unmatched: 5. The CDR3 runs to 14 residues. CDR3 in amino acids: CSARTSGRNNEQFF. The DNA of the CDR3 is TGCAGCGCTAGGACTAGCGGGAGAAACAATGAGCAGTTCTTC.

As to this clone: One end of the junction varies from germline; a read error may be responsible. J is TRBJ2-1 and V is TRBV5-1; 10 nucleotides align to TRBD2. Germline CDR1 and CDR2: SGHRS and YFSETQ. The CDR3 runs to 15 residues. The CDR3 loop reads CASTLPPSGGGEQFF. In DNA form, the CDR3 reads TGCGCCAGCACCTTGCCCCCTAGCGGGGGAGGGGAGCAGTTCTTC. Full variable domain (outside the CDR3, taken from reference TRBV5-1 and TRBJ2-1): KAGVTQTPRYLIKTRGQQVTLSCSPISGHRSVSWYQQTPGQGLQFLFEYFSETQRNKGNFPGRFSGRQFSNSRSEMNVSTLELGDSALYLCASTLPPSGGGEQFFGPGTRLTVL.